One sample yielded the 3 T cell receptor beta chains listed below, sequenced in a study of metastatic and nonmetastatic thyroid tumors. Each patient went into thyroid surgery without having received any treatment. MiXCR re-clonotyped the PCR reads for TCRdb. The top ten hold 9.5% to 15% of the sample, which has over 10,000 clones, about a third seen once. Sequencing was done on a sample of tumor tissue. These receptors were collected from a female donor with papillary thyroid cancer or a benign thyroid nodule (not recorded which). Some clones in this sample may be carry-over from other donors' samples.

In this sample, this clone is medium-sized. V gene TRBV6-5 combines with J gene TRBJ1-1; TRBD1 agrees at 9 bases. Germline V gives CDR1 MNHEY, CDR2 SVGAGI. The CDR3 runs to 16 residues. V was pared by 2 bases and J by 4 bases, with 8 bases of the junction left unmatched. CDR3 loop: CASSYGTRQGGTEAFF. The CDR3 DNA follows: TGTGCCAGCAGTTACGGGACCAGACAGGGGGGCACTGAAGCTTTCTTT.

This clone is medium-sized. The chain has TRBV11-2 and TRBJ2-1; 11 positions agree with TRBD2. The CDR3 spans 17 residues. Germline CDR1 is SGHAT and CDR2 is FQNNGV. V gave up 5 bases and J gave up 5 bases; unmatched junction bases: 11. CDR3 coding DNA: TGTGCCAGCAGCCTAAGACTAGCGGGGACGGTCCACAATGAGCAGTTCTTC. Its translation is CASSLRLAGTVHNEQFF. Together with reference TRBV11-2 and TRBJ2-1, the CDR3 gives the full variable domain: EAGVAQSPRYKIIEKRQSVAFWCNPISGHATLYWYQQILGQGPKLLIQFQNNGVVDDSQLPKDRFSAERLKGVDSTLKIQPAKLEDSAVYLCASSLRLAGTVHNEQFFGPGTRLTVL.

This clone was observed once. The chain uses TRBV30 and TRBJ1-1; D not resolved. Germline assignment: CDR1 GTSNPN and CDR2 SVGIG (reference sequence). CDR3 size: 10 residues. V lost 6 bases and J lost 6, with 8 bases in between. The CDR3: CACGGAEAFF. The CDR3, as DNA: TGTGCCTGTGGCGGCGCTGAAGCTTTCTTT.